The 22 T cell receptor beta chains below were found in one sample sequenced in a study of blood T cells in healthy people across ages. The second PCR ran about 6 to 12 cycles with a sample-barcoded 5' primer and J-beta primers. TCRdb reprocessed the 5' RACE reads with MiXCR, giving one entry per CDR3 protein. The profile shows 550,000 to 600,000 distinct CDR3 sequences, around 50% of them singletons. Sequenced material: blood. The receptors stem from a man older than 75 in good health.

The chain carries TRBV7-2 and TRBJ2-1; TRBD1 matches at 10 bases. The length of the CDR3 is 17 residues. The germline V gene has CDR1 SGHTA and CDR2 FQGNSA. The J segment lost 9 bases and the V segment lost 3 bases, leaving 14 bases of the junction unmatched. CDR3 sequence (DNA): TGTGCCAGCAGCTTGGACCCCGGGACAGGGGTCAATATTGAGCAGTTCTTC. Protein: CASSLDPGTGVNIEQFF.

Ten or more counts support this clonotype. At one of its ends the junction is not consistent with the germline gene, which may arise from a read error. The DNA of the CDR3 is TGTGCCAGCAGCTTAGTGACAGATACGCAGTATTTT. Translation: CASSLVTDTQYF. The J gene is TRBJ2-3, the V gene TRBV5-1; D unclear. The V gene's germline CDR1 is SGHRS and CDR2 YFSETQ. This CDR3 is built from 12 residues. Filled out from reference TRBV5-1 and TRBJ2-3, the complete variable domain reads KAGVTQTPRYLIKTRGQQVTLSCSPISGHRSVSWYQQTPGQGLQFLFEYFSETQRNKGNFPGRFSGRQFSNSRSEMNVSTLELGDSALYLCASSLVTDTQYFGPGTRLTVL.

The J gene is TRBJ2-3, the V gene TRBV9, with D possibly matching TRBD2 (6 bases). This CDR3 contains 15 residues. Germline V lookup: CDR1 SGDLS, CDR2 YYNGEE. V was cut by 4 bases and J by 4 bases, with 16 bases left in between. In DNA form, the CDR3 reads TGTGCCAGCAGCCTTCAGGTCGGGAGAGCAGATACGCAGTATTTT. Its protein product is CASSLQVGRADTQYF. The full variable domain, with the rest looked up from reference TRBV9 and TRBJ2-3, is DSGVTQTPKHLITATGQRVTLRCSPRSGDLSVYWYQQSLDQGLQFLIQYYNGEERAKGNILERFSAQQFPDLHSELNLSSLELGDSALYFCASSLQVGRADTQYFGPGTRLTVL.

The chain recombines TRBV13 with TRBJ1-5, with 10 bases that match TRBD1. The V segment lost 1 base and the J segment 7 bases; nucleotides outside the gene matches: 13. CDR3 length equals 18 residues. Germline CDR1 PRHDT, CDR2 FYEKMQ (reference sequence). The CDR3 protein is CASSLASNVRDRGQPQHF. CDR3 bases: TGTGCCAGCAGCTTAGCATCGAACGTCCGGGACAGGGGACAGCCCCAGCATTTT.

The chain couples TRBV20-1 to TRBJ2-4; 7 bases align to TRBD1. The CDR3 length is 16 residues. Germline trimming cut 4 bases from V and 0 bases from J; bases unmatched to any gene: 9. Germline values: CDR1 DFQATT, CDR2 SNEGSKA (reference sequence). The CDR3 region is CSANQGQHLAKNIQYF. The CDR3 region has the DNA TGCAGTGCTAACCAGGGACAGCATCTAGCCAAAAACATTCAGTACTTC.

This clonotype was picked up one time. This chain links TRBV14 with TRBJ2-1, with unresolved D. In germline, CDR1 is SGHDN, CDR2 FVKESK. V gave up 1 base and J gave up 6 bases, with 13 bases separating them. This CDR3 has 15 amino acids. CDR3 sequence (DNA): TGTGCCAGCAGCCAAGGGCGACTTACGGGCAATGAGCAGTTCTTC. Its protein product is CASSQGRLTGNEQFF.

This chain joins TRBV12-3 or TRBV12-4 and TRBJ2-3, with 7 positions matching TRBD2. The CDR3 has 16 residues. J gave up 0 bases and V 6 bases, and 9 bases lay outside the gene matches. CDR3 amino acids: CASSPRTRGSTDTQYF. CDR3 coding DNA: TGTGCCAGCAGCCCGCGGACTAGAGGGAGCACAGATACGCAGTATTTT.

This chain links TRBV6-2 or TRBV6-3 with TRBJ2-3; 8 bases are a match to TRBD2. V lost 5 bases to trimming and J lost 1 base; unmatched junction nucleotides: 5. Germline V gene lookup returns CDR1 MNHEY and CDR2 SVGEGT. The CDR3 contains 15 residues. CDR3 residues: CASSRAGEGTDTQYF. As DNA, the CDR3 is TGTGCCAGCAGTCGAGCGGGAGAAGGCACAGATACGCAGTATTTT.

V gene TRBV7-2 combines with J gene TRBJ2-7; TRBD1 is a possible D gene (5 bases). V lost 4 bases and J lost 1, with 11 bases in between. There are 14 residues in the CDR3. Germline assignment: CDR1 SGHTA and CDR2 FQGNSA. CDR3 nucleotide sequence: TGTGCCAGCAGCTGGGGAAAGGGGTCCTACGAGCAGTACTTC. It yields the protein CASSWGKGSYEQYF.

The chain employs TRBV4-3 and TRBJ2-1; the match to TRBD2 covers 10 bases. V was pared by 0 bases and J by 9 bases, with 5 bases of the junction left unmatched. Per germline, CDR1 LGHNA and CDR2 YSLEER. The CDR3 runs to 15 residues. The CDR3 loop is CASSQDASGRREQFF. In DNA, the CDR3 is TGCGCCAGCAGCCAAGATGCTAGCGGGAGACGTGAGCAGTTCTTC.

About this clonotype itself: The junction shows a germline mismatch at one end, possibly a read error. This rearrangement joins TRBV7-7 to TRBJ2-1; no definite D call. Germline lookup yields CDR1 SSHAT and CDR2 FNYEAQ (reference sequence). The CDR3 has 13 amino acids. CDR3 region: CASSLTYRTEQFF. CDR3 nucleotides: TGTGCTAGCAGCTTAACCTACCGGACGGAGCAGTTCTTC.

This clonotype has ten or more counts. The chain joins TRBV10-2 to TRBJ2-3, with D uncertain. Germline V gene data show CDR1 as WSHSY and CDR2 as SAAADI. The CDR3 is 14 residues long. V shed 3 bases and J shed 4 bases, with 11 bases lying between them. Here the CDR3 DNA reads TGCGCCAGCAGTGACGTTAGCTCGGCAGATACGCAGTATTTT. Protein sequence: CASSDVSSADTQYF.

This clonotype has just a few counts. The V and J genes are TRBV3-1 and TRBJ2-1; D is undetermined. The length of the CDR3 is 15 residues. Trimming took off 5 bases at V and 1 base at J, with 12 bases between the two ends. Germline V gene data show CDR1 as LGHDT and CDR2 as YNNKEL (reference sequence). The CDR3 region is CASSRSIGSYNEQFF. CDR3 DNA: TGTGCCAGCAGCAGGAGCATCGGGTCCTACAATGAGCAGTTCTTC.

J is TRBJ2-5 and V is TRBV7-2; D remains ambiguous. This CDR3 has 14 residues. Deletions cut 5 bases from V and 5 bases from J, with 15 bases between. Per germline, CDR1 SGHTA and CDR2 FQGNSA. CDR3: CASSRPTRRETQYF. CDR3 nucleotide sequence: TGTGCCAGCAGCCGCCCAACAAGGCGGGAGACCCAGTACTTC.

The chain is built from TRBV5-1 and TRBJ2-1; 10 bases are shared with TRBD2. Germline CDR1 reads SGHRS; CDR2 reads YFSETQ. The CDR3 is 15 amino acids. V lost 4 bases, J lost 5 bases, and 6 bases stayed unmatched. The CDR3: CASSPGLAVNNEQFF. The CDR3, as DNA: TGCGCCAGCAGCCCTGGACTAGCGGTGAACAATGAGCAGTTCTTC.

The chain couples TRBV29-1 to TRBJ2-5; tentatively, D is TRBD1 or TRBD2 (5 bases each). TRBJ2-7 matches the DNA end more closely, so the J call is doubtful. The CDR3 extends over 13 amino acids. Germline V lookup: CDR1 SQVTM, CDR2 ANQGSEA. Written as DNA, the CDR3 is TGCAGTCCACGGGACCGAATAGCCTACGAGCAGTACTTC. Amino acids: CSPRDRIAYEQYF.

Only one count was recorded for this clonotype. The J gene is TRBJ2-5, the V gene TRBV6-5; D is unresolved. The CDR3 is made up of 13 amino acids. Germline lookup yields CDR1 MNHEY and CDR2 SVGAGI. V was shortened by 6 bases and J by 11 bases, with 19 bases between the two germline ends. CDR3 DNA: TGTGCCAGCAGACGATCCATGGGGAATGAGCAGTACTTC. It translates to CASRRSMGNEQYF.

For this clonotype: With a much larger clone just one base away, this may be a read error. The chain is built from TRBV6-6 and TRBJ2-7, with TRBD1 matching over 7 bases. The trim removed 4 bases at V and 5 bases at J, leaving 11 bases unmatched. Germline V gene data show CDR1 as MNHNY and CDR2 as SVGAGI (reference sequence). This CDR3 has 15 residues. CDR3 amino acids: CASSSYKGGFDEQYF. DNA for the CDR3: TGTGCCAGCAGTTCCTACAAAGGGGGCTTCGACGAGCAGTACTTC.

This chain links TRBV4-1 with TRBJ1-2; weak D call: TRBD1 (5 bases). Trimming removed 2 bases at V and 4 bases at J, with 14 bases between. This CDR3 is built from 15 residues. CDR1 and CDR2 (germline): MGHRA, YSYEKL. This chain's CDR3 is CASSQYAGDGYGYTF. The CDR3 DNA reads as TGCGCCAGCAGCCAATATGCTGGGGACGGCTATGGCTACACCTTC.

This clonotype was recorded a few times. The chain's CDR3 is CSALRTGGVYEQFF. CDR3 coding DNA: TGCAGTGCTCTAAGGACAGGGGGCGTCTATGAGCAGTTCTTC. The chain recombines TRBV20-1 with TRBJ2-1, with 11 nucleotides matching TRBD1. Germline CDR1 and CDR2: DFQATT and SNEGSKA (reference sequence). This CDR3 has 14 residues. Unmatched junction bases numbered 8, after V lost 5 bases and J lost 8 bases.

The gene calls are TRBV11-1 and TRBJ2-1; TRBD2 is a possible D gene (6 bases). V was trimmed by 1 base and J by 4 bases, leaving 14 bases between them. Germline CDR1 reads SGHAT; CDR2 reads FQDESV (reference sequence). The length of the CDR3 is 16 residues. Written as DNA, the CDR3 is TGTGCCAGCAGCTTAGGGAGGGCTGGGGGGTACAATGAGCAGTTCTTC. It is translated as CASSLGRAGGYNEQFF.

This clonotype has more than one count but fewer than ten. V and J are TRBV7-2 and TRBJ2-1, with 8 bases identical to TRBD2. The length of the CDR3 is 12 residues. The ends lost 5 bases at V and 10 bases at J; junction bases unmatched: 4. Germline values: CDR1 SGHTA, CDR2 FQGNSA. The CDR3 DNA reads TGTGCCAGCAGCGGGACTAGGAGGGAGCAGTTCTTC. Translation gives CASSGTRREQFF. The full variable domain, in which reference TRBV7-2 and TRBJ2-1 provide the parts outside the CDR3, is GAGVSQSPSNKVTEKGKDVELRCDPISGHTALYWYRQSLGQGLEFLIYFQGNSAPDKSGLPSDRFSAERTGGSVSTLTIQRTQQEDSAVYLCASSGTRREQFFGPGTRLTVL.